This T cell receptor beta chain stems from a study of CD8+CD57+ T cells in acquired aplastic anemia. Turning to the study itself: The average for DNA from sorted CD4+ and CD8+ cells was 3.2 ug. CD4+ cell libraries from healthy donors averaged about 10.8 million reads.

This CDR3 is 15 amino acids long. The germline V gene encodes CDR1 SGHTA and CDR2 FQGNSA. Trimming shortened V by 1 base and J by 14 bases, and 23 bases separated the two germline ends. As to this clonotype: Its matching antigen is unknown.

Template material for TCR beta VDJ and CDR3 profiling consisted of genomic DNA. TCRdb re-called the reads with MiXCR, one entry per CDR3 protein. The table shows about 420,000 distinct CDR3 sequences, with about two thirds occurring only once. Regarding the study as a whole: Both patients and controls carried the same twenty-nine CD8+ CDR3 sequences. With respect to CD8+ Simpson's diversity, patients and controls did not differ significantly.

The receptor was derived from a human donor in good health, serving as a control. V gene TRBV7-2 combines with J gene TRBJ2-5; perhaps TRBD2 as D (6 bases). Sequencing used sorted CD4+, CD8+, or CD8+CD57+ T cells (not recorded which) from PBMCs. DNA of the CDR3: TGTGCCAGCAGCTTAGTTATAGGAGGGAGCGAGACCTACTACTTC. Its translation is CASSLVIGGSETYYF.